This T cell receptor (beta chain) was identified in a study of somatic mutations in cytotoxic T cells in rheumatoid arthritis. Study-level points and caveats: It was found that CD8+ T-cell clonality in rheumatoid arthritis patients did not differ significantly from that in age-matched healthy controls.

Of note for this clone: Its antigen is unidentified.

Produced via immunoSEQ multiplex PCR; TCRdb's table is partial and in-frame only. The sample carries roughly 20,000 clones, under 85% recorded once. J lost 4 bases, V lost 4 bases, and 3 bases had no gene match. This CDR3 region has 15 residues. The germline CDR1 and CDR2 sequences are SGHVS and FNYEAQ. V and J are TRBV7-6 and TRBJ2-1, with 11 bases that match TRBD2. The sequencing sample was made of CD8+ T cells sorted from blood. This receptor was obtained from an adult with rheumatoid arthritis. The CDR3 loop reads CASSSIAGGYNEQFF. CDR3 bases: TGTGCCAGCAGCTCTATAGCGGGAGGGTACAATGAGCAGTTCTTC. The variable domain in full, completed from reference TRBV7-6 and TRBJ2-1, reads GAGVSQSPRYKVTKRGQDVALRCDPISGHVSLYWYRQALGQGPEFLTYFNYEAQQDKSGLPNDRFSAERPEGSISTLTIQRTEQRDSAMYRCASSSIAGGYNEQFFGPGTRLTVL.